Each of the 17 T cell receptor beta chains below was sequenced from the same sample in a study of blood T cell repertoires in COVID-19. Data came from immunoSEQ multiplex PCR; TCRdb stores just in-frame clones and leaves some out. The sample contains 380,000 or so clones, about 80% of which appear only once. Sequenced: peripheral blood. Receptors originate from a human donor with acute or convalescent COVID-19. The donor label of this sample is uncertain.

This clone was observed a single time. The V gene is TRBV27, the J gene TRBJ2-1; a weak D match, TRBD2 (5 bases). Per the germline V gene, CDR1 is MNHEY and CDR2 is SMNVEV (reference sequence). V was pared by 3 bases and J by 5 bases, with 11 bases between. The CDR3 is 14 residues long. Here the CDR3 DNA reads TGTGCCAGCAGTTTCGGGAACCAGAACAATGAGCAGTTCTTC. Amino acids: CASSFGNQNNEQFF.

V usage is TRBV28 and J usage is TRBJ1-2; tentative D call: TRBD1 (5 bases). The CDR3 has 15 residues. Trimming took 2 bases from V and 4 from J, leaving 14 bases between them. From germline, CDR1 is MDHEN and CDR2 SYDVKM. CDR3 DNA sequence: TGTGCCAGCAGTTTAAGGGCCCGGACATCCTATGGCTACACCTTC. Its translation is CASSLRARTSYGYTF.

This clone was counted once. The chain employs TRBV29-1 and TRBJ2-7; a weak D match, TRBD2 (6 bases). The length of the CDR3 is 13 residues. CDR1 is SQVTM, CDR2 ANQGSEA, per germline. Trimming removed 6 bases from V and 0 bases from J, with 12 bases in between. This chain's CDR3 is CSVAVAASYEQYF. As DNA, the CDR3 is TGCAGCGTCGCCGTAGCGGCCTCCTACGAGCAGTACTTC.

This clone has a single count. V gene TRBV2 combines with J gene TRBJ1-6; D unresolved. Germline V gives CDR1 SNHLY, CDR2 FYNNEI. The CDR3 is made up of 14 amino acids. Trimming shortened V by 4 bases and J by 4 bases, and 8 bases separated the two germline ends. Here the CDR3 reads CASSGEYYNSPLHF. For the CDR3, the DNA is TGTGCCAGCAGTGGCGAATATTATAATTCACCCCTCCACTTT.

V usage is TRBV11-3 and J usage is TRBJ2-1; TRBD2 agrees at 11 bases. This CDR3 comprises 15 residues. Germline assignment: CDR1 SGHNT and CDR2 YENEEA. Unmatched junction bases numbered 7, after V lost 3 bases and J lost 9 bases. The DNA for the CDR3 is TGTGCCAGCAGCTTTAGCGGGGGGGCTAGGGGTGAGCAGTTCTTC. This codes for CASSFSGGARGEQFF. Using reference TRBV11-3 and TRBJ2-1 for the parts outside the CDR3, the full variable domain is EAGVVQSPRYKIIEKKQPVAFWCNPISGHNTLYWYLQNLGQGPELLIRYENEEAVDDSQLPKDRFSAERLKGVDSTLKIQPAELGDSAVYLCASSFSGGARGEQFFGPGTRLTVL.

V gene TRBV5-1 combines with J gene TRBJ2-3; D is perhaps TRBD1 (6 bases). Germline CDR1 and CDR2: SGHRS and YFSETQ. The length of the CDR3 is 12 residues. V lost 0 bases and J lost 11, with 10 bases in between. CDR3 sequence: CASSLVGRGQYF. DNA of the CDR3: TGCGCCAGCAGCTTGGTCGGCAGGGGGCAGTATTTT.

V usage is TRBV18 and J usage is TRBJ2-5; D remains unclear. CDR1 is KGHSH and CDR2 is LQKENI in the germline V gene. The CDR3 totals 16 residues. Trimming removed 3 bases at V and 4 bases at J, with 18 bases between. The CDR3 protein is CASSPALGKVTETQYF. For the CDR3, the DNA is TGTGCCAGCTCACCGGCACTGGGCAAAGTTACAGAGACCCAGTACTTC.

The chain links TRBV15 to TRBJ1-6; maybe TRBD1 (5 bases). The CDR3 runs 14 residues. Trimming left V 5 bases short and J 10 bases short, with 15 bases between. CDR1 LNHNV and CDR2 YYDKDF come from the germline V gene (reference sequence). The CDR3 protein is CATSGRVGGSPLHF. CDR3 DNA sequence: TGTGCCACCAGCGGCAGGGTTGGTGGGTCACCCCTCCACTTT.

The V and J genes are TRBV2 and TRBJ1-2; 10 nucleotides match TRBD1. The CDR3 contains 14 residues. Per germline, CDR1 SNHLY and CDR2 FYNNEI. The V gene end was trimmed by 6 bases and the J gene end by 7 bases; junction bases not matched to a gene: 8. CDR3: CASSVDRGLFGYTF. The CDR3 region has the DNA TGTGCCAGCAGCGTGGACAGGGGGTTGTTTGGCTACACCTTC.

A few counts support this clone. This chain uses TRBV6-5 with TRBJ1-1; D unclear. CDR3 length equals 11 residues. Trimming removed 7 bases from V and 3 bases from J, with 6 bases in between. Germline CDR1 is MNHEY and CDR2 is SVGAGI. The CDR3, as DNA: TGTGCCAGCACCTACTACACTGAAGCTTTCTTT. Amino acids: CASTYYTEAFF.

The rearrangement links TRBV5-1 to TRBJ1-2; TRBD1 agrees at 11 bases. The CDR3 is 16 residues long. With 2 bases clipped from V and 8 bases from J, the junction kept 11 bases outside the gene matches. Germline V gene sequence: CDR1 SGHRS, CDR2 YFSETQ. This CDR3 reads CASSFDLGQGAGGYTF. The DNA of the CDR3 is TGCGCCAGCAGCTTCGATTTAGGACAGGGGGCTGGCGGCTACACCTTC.

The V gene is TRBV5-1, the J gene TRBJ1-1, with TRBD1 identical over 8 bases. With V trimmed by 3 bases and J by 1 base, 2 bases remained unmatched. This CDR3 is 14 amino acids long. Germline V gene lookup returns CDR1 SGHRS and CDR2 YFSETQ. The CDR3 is CASSWGQANTEAFF. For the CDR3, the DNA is TGCGCCAGCAGCTGGGGACAGGCGAACACTGAAGCTTTCTTT.

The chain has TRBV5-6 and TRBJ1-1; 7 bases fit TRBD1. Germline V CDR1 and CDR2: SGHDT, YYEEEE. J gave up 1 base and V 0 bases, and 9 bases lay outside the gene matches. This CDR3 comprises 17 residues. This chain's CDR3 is CASSLVPTGPKNTEAFF. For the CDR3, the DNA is TGTGCCAGCAGCTTGGTCCCGACAGGGCCAAAGAACACTGAAGCTTTCTTT. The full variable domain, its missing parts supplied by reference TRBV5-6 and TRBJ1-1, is DAGVTQSPTHLIKTRGQQVTLRCSPKSGHDTVSWYQQALGQGPQFIFQYYEEEERQRGNFPDRFSGHQFPNYSSELNVNALLLGDSALYLCASSLVPTGPKNTEAFFGQGTRLTVV.

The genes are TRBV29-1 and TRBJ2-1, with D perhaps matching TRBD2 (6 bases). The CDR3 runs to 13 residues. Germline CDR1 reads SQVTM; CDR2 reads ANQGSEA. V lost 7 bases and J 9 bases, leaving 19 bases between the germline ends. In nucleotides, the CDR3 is TGCAGCGGGATGCGGCGGGGTAGGGGTGAGCAGTTCTTC. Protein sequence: CSGMRRGRGEQFF.

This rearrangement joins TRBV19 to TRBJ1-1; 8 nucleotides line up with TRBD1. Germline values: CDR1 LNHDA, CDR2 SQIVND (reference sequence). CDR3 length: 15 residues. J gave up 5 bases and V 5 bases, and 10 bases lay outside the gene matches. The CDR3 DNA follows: TGTGCCAGTAGTGTCCTGGACAGGGATGGGACTGAAGCTTTCTTT. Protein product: CASSVLDRDGTEAFF.

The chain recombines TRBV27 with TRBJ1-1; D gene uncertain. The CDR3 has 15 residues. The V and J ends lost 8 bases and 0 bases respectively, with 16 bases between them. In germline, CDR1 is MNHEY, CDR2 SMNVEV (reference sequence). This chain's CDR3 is CASFRRDRLNTEAFF. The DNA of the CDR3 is TGTGCCAGCTTTAGACGGGATAGATTGAACACTGAAGCTTTCTTT.

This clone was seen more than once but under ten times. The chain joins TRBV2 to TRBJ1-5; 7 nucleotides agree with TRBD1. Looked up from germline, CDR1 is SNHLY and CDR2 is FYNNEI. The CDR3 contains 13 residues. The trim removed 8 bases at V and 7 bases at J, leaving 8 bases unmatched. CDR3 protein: CASDRVEAQPQHF. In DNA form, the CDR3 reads TGTGCCAGCGACAGGGTGGAGGCGCAGCCCCAGCATTTT.